This TCR beta chain was sequenced in a study of cytomegalovirus exposure and HLA in healthy donors. The CDR3 runs 18 residues. CDR1 LNHNV and CDR2 YYDKDF come from the germline V gene (reference sequence). V lost 3 bases and J 0 bases, leaving 15 bases between the germline ends. Study results and limitations: First-cohort TCR clusters were later found to tend to co-occur in the approximately 110 validation repertoires. The study listed approximately 170 cytomegalovirus-associated TCR beta chains.

Profiling relied on immunoSEQ multiplex PCR, and the TCRdb table lists in-frame clones only, not all of them. The sample shows 150,000 to 200,000 clones, roughly 86% of them seen only once. On this clone: What it recognizes is unknown.

Input material: PBMCs. V and J are TRBV15 and TRBJ2-6, with D perhaps matching TRBD2 (6 bases). This TCR came from a man younger than 35 in good health and CMV-seropositive. DNA of the CDR3: TGTGCCACCAGCAGTATACGGGAGACCTCCTCTGGGGCCAACGTCCTGACTTTC. It yields the protein CATSSIRETSSGANVLTF.